This entry concerns a single T cell receptor beta chain. Per the study methods: Nucleated cell counts were estimated from reference gene primer amplification. Assay used: immunoSEQ multiplex PCR; TCRdb lists only in-frame clones, some missing. V and J calls and clone size are given by that table; D and trimming were obtained from the DNA. The sample shows 180,000 or so clones, about four fifths of them seen only once. This sample is drawn from a study of blood T cell repertoires in COVID-19. The CDR3 contains 17 residues. Germline V CDR1 and CDR2: LGHNA, YNFKEQ. With 3 bases clipped from V and 1 base from J, the junction kept 8 bases outside the gene matches.

The V and J genes are TRBV4-2 and TRBJ2-2; 7 nucleotides agree with TRBD2. What was sequenced was PBMCs or T cells enriched from blood (not recorded which). The clonotype was recovered from a middle-aged man who had recovered from COVID-19. The CDR3 protein is CASSHPVAGENTGELFF. CDR3 nucleotide sequence: TGTGCCAGCAGCCACCCTGTGGCGGGAGAGAACACCGGGGAGCTGTTTTTT.